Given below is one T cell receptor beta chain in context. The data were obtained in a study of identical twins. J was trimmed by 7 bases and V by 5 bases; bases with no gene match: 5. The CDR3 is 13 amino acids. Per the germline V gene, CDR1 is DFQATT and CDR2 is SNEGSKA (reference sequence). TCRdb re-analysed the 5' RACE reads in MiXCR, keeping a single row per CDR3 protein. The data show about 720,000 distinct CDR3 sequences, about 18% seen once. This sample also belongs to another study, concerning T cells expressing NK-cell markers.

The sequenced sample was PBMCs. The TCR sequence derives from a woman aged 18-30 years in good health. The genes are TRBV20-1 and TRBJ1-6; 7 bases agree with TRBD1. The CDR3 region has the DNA TGCAGTGCTCGGACAGGATTAAATTCACCCCTCCACTTT. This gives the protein CSARTGLNSPLHF.